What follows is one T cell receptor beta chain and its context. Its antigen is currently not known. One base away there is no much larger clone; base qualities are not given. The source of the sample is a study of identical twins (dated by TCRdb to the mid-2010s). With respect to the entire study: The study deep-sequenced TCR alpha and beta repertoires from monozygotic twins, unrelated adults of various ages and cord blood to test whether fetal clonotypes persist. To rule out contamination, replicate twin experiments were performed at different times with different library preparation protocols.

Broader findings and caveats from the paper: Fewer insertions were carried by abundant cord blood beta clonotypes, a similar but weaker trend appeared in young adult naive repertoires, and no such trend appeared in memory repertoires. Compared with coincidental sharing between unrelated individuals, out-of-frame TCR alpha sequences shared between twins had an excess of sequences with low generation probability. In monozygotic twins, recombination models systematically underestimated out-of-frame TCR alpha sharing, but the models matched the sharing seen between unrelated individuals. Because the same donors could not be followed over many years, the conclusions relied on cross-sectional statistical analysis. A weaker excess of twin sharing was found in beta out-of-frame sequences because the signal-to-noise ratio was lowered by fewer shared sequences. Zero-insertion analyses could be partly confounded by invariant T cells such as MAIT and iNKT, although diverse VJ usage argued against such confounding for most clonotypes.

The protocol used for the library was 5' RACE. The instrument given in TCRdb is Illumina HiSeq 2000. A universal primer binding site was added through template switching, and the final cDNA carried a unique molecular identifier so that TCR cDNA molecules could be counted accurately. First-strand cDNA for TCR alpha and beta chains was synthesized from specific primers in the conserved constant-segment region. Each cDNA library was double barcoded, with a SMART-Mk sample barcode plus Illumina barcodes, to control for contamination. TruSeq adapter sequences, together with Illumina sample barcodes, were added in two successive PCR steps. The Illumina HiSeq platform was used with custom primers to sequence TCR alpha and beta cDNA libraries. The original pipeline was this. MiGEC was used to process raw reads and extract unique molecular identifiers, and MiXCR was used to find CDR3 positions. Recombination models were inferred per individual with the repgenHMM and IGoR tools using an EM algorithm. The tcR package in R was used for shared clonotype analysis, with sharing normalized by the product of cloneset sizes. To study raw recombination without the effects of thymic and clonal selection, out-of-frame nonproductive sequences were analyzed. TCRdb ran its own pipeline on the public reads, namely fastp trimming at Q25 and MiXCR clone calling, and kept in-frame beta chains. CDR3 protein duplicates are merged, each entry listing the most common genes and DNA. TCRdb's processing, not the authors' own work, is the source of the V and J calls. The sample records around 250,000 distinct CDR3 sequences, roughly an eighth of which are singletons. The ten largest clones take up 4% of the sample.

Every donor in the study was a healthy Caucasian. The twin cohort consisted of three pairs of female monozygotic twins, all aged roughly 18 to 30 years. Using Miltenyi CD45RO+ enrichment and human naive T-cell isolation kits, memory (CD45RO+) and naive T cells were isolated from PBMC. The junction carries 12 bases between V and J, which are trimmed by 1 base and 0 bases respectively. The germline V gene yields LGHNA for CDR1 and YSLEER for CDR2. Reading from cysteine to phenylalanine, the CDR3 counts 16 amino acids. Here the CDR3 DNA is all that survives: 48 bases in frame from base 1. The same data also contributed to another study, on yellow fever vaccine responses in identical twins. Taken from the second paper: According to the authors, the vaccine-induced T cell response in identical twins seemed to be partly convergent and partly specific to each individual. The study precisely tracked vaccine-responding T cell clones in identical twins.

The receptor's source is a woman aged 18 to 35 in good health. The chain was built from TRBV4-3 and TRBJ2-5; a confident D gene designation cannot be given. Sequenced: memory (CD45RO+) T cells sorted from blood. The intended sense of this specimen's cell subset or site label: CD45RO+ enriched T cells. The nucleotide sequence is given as TGCGCCAGCAGCCAAGCCGGTAACAAGTACCAAGAGACCCAGTACTTC. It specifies CASSQAGNKYQETQYF.